This passage covers 4 T cell receptor beta chains from one sample sequenced in a study of shared clonotypes between healthy human individuals. Sequencing used immunoSEQ multiplex PCR; TCRdb keeps in-frame clones, though not all of them. The data hold around 2,100,000 clones, with roughly 94% observed a single time. Terminally differentiated effector memory CD45RA+ cells were left out of the naive CD8 fraction, which was CD45RO-negative and positively selected for CCR7. Sequences were obtained from naive CD8+ T cells sorted from blood. The receptors originated from a man between 18 and 35 years old in good health.

The chain links TRBV6-5 to TRBJ1-4; D is unresolved. The germline V and J ends were trimmed by 5 bases and 1 base, with 11 bases remaining between them. Germline CDR1 and CDR2: MNHEY and SVGAGI. This CDR3 is built from 15 residues. The CDR3 DNA is TGTGCCAGCAGTCCTCTGGGAGGAACTAATGAAAAACTGTTTTTT. Its protein product is CASSPLGGTNEKLFF.

The rearrangement uses TRBV5-4 and TRBJ2-5; 9 bases fit TRBD2. V gave up 4 bases and J gave up 5 bases; unmatched junction bases: 9. This CDR3 has 15 amino acids. CDR1 is SGHNT, CDR2 YYREEE, per germline (reference sequence). CDR3 protein: CASSRGLAVTETQYF. CDR3 DNA sequence: TGTGCCAGCAGCCGGGGACTAGCTGTAACCGAGACCCAGTACTTC.

CDR3 sequence (DNA): TGTGCCAGCTCCTTCTTACCGGGACAGGGCTCCTACGAGCAGTACTTC. It translates to CASSFLPGQGSYEQYF. This chain joins TRBV7-8 and TRBJ2-7; TRBD1 matches 9 bases. V shed 8 bases and J 0 bases; nucleotides not matched to a gene: 11. The germline CDR1 and CDR2 sequences are SGHVS and FQNEAQ. This CDR3 comprises 16 residues.

The chain couples TRBV28 to TRBJ2-3; D assignment may be TRBD1 or TRBD2 (6 bases each). The CDR3 covers 16 residues. Trimming shortened V by 2 bases and J by 0 bases, and 12 bases separated the two germline ends. Germline values: CDR1 MDHEN, CDR2 SYDVKM. CDR3 residues: CASSLEWGASTDTQYF. In DNA form, the CDR3 reads TGTGCCAGCAGTTTAGAGTGGGGGGCTAGCACAGATACGCAGTATTTT.